This TCR beta chain was sequenced during a study of T cell responses to AZD1222 COVID-19 vaccine. Study at large: Samples with a second dose at about 4 or about 12 weeks were pooled together. Study-wide points: Repertoire collection took place solely once the T cell response had peaked. The study reported that nearly half of spike-specific TCRs target unmutated variant regions. Regions 160-218 and 743-854 held dominance among vaccine-associated CD4 TCRs, which spanned spike.

Points on this clone: Its antigen remains unknown.

Profiling relied on immunoSEQ multiplex PCR, and the TCRdb table lists in-frame clones only, not all of them. The sample has more than 65,000 clones, roughly 90% seen once. Trimming took 7 bases from V and 4 from J; bases not matched to a gene: 5. The CDR3 loop spans 13 amino acids. From germline, CDR1 is LNHDA and CDR2 SQIVND (reference sequence). The chain employs TRBV19 and TRBJ1-1; 8 bases fit TRBD1. The material was peripheral blood, obtained on day 0 of AZD1222 vaccination. The receptor comes from an adult in good health. The CDR3 spells CASIKTGATEAFF. CDR3 coding DNA: TGTGCCAGTATCAAGACAGGGGCCACTGAAGCTTTCTTT.